The 29 T cell receptor beta chains listed next were all sequenced from one sample in a study of blood T cell repertoires in COVID-19. Assay: immunoSEQ multiplex PCR; the TCRdb copy retains only in-frame clones and omits some. The sample yields about 90,000 clones, around nine tenths seen once. Sequencing was done on a sample of peripheral blood. These receptors came from a woman aged 70-85 years with acute or convalescent COVID-19.

The gene calls are TRBV28 and TRBJ1-5, with 7 positions matching TRBD1. The CDR3 runs 16 residues. J was trimmed by 1 base and V by 6 bases; bases with no gene match: 9. CDR1 MDHEN and CDR2 SYDVKM come from the germline V gene. CDR3 in amino acids: CASSPTGMSSNQPQHF. The CDR3 region has the DNA TGTGCCAGCAGCCCGACAGGGATGTCGAGCAATCAGCCCCAGCATTTT.

This chain links TRBV7-9 with TRBJ1-2; D may be TRBD1 (5 bases). From germline, CDR1 is SEHNR and CDR2 FQNEAQ (reference sequence). V gave up 5 bases and J gave up 7 bases, with 17 bases separating them. The CDR3 loop spans 14 amino acids. The CDR3, as DNA: TGTGCCAGCAGCCTCGGAGCTGGGCAGGGTGGCTACACCTTC. Translation: CASSLGAGQGGYTF.

J is TRBJ2-7 and V is TRBV4-1; 10 nucleotides agree with TRBD2. The germline CDR1 and CDR2 sequences are MGHRA and YSYEKL. This CDR3 has 16 residues. Germline trimming cut 5 bases from V and 0 bases from J; bases unmatched to any gene: 7. The CDR3 sequence: CASSARTSGLSYEQYF. CDR3 coding DNA: TGCGCCAGCAGCGCGCGGACTAGCGGTCTCTCCTACGAGCAGTACTTC.

Only one count was recorded for this clone. The CDR3 is CASAPRGGEETQYF. The CDR3 nucleotides read TGTGCCAGCGCCCCAAGAGGGGGTGAAGAGACCCAGTACTTC. The chain is built from TRBV3-1 (or the pseudogene TRBV3-2) and TRBJ2-5; a weak D match, TRBD1 (6 bases). CDR1 is LGHDT, CDR2 YNNKEL, per germline (reference sequence). The V end was cut by 8 bases, the J end by 3 bases, with 16 bases between. The CDR3 consists of 14 residues.

V and J are TRBV15 and TRBJ1-6; 7 bases align to TRBD1. The CDR3 totals 15 residues. V lost 5 bases to trimming and J lost 5 bases; unmatched junction nucleotides: 6. Germline loops: CDR1 LNHNV, CDR2 YYDKDF (reference sequence). The CDR3 here is CATSARQGNNSPLHF. In nucleotides, the CDR3 is TGTGCCACCAGCGCACGACAGGGTAATAATTCACCCCTCCACTTT.

The CDR3 sequence: CASSPGLAVATNTGELFF. The CDR3 DNA reads as TGTGCCAGCAGCCCCGGACTAGCGGTAGCCACGAACACCGGGGAGCTGTTTTTT. The chain has TRBV11-2 and TRBJ2-2; 10 positions match TRBD2. V gave up 5 bases and J gave up 0 bases; unmatched junction bases: 9. The length of the CDR3 is 18 residues. The germline gives CDR1 SGHAT, CDR2 FQNNGV. Full variable domain (missing parts from reference TRBV11-2 and TRBJ2-2): EAGVAQSPRYKIIEKRQSVAFWCNPISGHATLYWYQQILGQGPKLLIQFQNNGVVDDSQLPKDRFSAERLKGVDSTLKIQPAKLEDSAVYLCASSPGLAVATNTGELFFGEGSRLTVL.

This chain uses TRBV7-9 with TRBJ2-4, with TRBD2 identical over 7 bases. V shed 1 base, J shed 1 base, and the junction held 7 bases outside the gene matches. The CDR3 contains 17 residues. The germline gives CDR1 SEHNR, CDR2 FQNEAQ (reference sequence). The CDR3 nucleotides read TGTGCCAGCAGCTTAGTTCGGCGGGAGTCGGCCAAAAACATTCAGTACTTC. This codes for CASSLVRRESAKNIQYF.

This chain joins TRBV4-1 and TRBJ2-7; TRBD2 matches 12 bases. This CDR3 spans 15 amino acids. CDR1 is MGHRA and CDR2 is YSYEKL in the germline V gene. V shed 6 bases, J shed 6 bases, and the junction held 9 bases outside the gene matches. The chain's CDR3 is CASSRVTSGRREQYF. CDR3 DNA sequence: TGCGCCAGCAGTCGCGTGACTAGCGGGAGACGCGAGCAGTACTTC.

This rearrangement joins TRBV3-1 (or the pseudogene TRBV3-2) to TRBJ1-4; D is perhaps TRBD1 (5 bases). CDR1 and CDR2 from the germline V gene are LGHDT and YNNKEL (reference sequence). The CDR3 sequence is 16 residues long. V lost 5 bases and J 4 bases, leaving 17 bases between the germline ends. The CDR3: CASSFGRGILNEKLFF. The CDR3 DNA follows: TGTGCCAGCAGCTTCGGAAGGGGTATTCTTAATGAAAAACTGTTTTTT.

This rearrangement joins TRBV6-6 to TRBJ1-4; D is possibly TRBD1 (5 bases). Germline lookup yields CDR1 MNHNY and CDR2 SVGAGI (reference sequence). Trimming left V 1 base short and J 3 bases short, with 9 bases between. CDR3 length equals 15 residues. CDR3 DNA: TGTGCCAGCAGTTACTTGGGGCAAGCTAATGAAAAACTGTTTTTT. It is translated as CASSYLGQANEKLFF.

The chain uses TRBV11-3 and TRBJ2-7; 8 positions agree with TRBD2. Trimming removed 5 bases from V and 6 bases from J; junction bases left unmatched: 9. Germline V gives CDR1 SGHNT, CDR2 YENEEA. The CDR3 loop spans 14 amino acids. CDR3 region: CASSPYGTSTEQYF. In nucleotides, the CDR3 is TGTGCCAGCAGCCCGTACGGGACTAGTACCGAGCAGTACTTC.

The V gene is TRBV13, the J gene TRBJ1-2; D perhaps matches TRBD1 (5 bases). V was pared by 0 bases and J by 0 bases, with 14 bases between. Germline CDR1 PRHDT, CDR2 FYEKMQ (reference sequence). This CDR3 has 17 residues. CDR3: CASSLGTGGPANYGYTF. The DNA for the CDR3 is TGTGCCAGCAGCTTAGGGACCGGGGGTCCCGCTAACTATGGCTACACCTTC.

As concerns this clone: Other DNA sequences in the sample encode the same CDR3. The CDR3 bases are TGTGCCAGCAGCGGGACAGGGAATCAGCCCCAGCATTTT. Translating gives CASSGTGNQPQHF. This sequence joins TRBV28 and TRBJ1-5; 9 nucleotides line up with TRBD1. The CDR3 sequence is 13 residues long. The V and J ends lost 6 bases and 4 bases, in that order; junction bases with no gene match: 1. CDR1 and CDR2 (germline): MDHEN, SYDVKM.

The chain combines TRBV5-5 with TRBJ2-6; D unresolved. Germline CDR1 reads SGHKS; CDR2 reads YYEKEE (reference sequence). This CDR3 comprises 13 residues. V was pared by 5 bases and J by 0 bases, with 3 bases between. The CDR3 here is CASRSSGANVLTF. The CDR3 DNA reads as TGTGCCAGCAGGAGCTCTGGGGCCAACGTCCTGACTTTC.

The chain couples TRBV4-1 to TRBJ2-2; 11 nucleotides match TRBD2. This CDR3 has 18 residues. Germline V gene data show CDR1 as MGHRA and CDR2 as YSYEKL. V was clipped by 0 bases and J by 6 bases; unmatched bases: 9. Here the CDR3 DNA reads TGCGCCAGCAGCCAAGAGAGTCTAGCGGGGGGCGGCCCCGGGGAGCTGTTTTTT. Translating it yields CASSQESLAGGGPGELFF.

This chain joins TRBV6-5 and TRBJ2-7; TRBD1 agrees at 7 bases. This CDR3 comprises 12 residues. The germline V gene has CDR1 MNHEY and CDR2 SVGAGI. V shed 6 bases and J 3 bases; nucleotides not matched to a gene: 2. The CDR3 coding sequence is TGTGCCAGCAGGGGACAGTTCTACGAGCAGTACGTC. Its protein product is CASRGQFYEQYV.

This chain connects TRBV12-3 or TRBV12-4 to TRBJ2-1; possibly TRBD1 for D (6 bases). V dropped 4 bases and J dropped 2 bases, with 6 bases sitting between them. CDR3 length: 13 residues. As DNA, the CDR3 is TGTGCCAGCAGTTGGACAGCCTACAATGAGCAGTTCTTC. It codes for CASSWTAYNEQFF.

The gene calls are TRBV29-1 and TRBJ1-1, with D perhaps matching TRBD1 (5 bases). Per the germline V gene, CDR1 is SQVTM and CDR2 is ANQGSEA. This CDR3 spans 11 amino acids. Deletions cut 7 bases from V and 9 bases from J, with 15 bases between. The CDR3 nucleotides are TGCAGCGCTGGACAAGGGGATAAAGCTTTCTTT. It yields the protein CSAGQGDKAFF.

The J gene is TRBJ1-5, the V gene TRBV19; possibly TRBD1 for D (6 bases). V was cut by 4 bases and J by 0 bases, with 10 bases left in between. The CDR3 sequence is 15 residues long. Per the germline V gene, CDR1 is LNHDA and CDR2 is SQIVND (reference sequence). The CDR3 spells CASSTQQGSNQPQHF. The CDR3 DNA reads as TGTGCCAGTAGTACCCAACAGGGTAGCAATCAGCCCCAGCATTTT.

The chain joins TRBV19 to TRBJ1-1; D not certain. The CDR3 runs 14 residues. V lost 3 bases, J lost 0 bases, and 8 bases lay in between. Germline loops: CDR1 LNHDA, CDR2 SQIVND (reference sequence). CDR3: CASSMVQLNTEAFF. The DNA for the CDR3 is TGTGCCAGTAGTATGGTCCAGTTGAACACTGAAGCTTTCTTT.

The chain carries TRBV19 and TRBJ1-5, with 9 bases that match TRBD1. J gave up 0 bases and V 5 bases, and 8 bases lay outside the gene matches. CDR1 and CDR2 (germline): LNHDA, SQIVND (reference sequence). There are 17 residues in the CDR3. CDR3 protein: CASSPGTGSNSNQPQHF. DNA for the CDR3: TGTGCCAGTAGTCCCGGGACAGGGTCTAATAGCAATCAGCCCCAGCATTTT.

The chain links TRBV28 to TRBJ2-2; 8 bases line up with TRBD1. The CDR3 covers 15 residues. V was pared by 3 bases and J by 3 bases, with 3 bases of the junction left unmatched. Per the germline V gene, CDR1 is MDHEN and CDR2 is SYDVKM. CDR3 coding DNA: TGTGCCAGCAGTTTTGGACAGGGATACACCGGGGAGCTGTTTTTT. Its protein product is CASSFGQGYTGELFF. The whole variable domain, remainder taken from reference TRBV28 and TRBJ2-2, is DVKVTQSSRYLVKRTGEKVFLECVQDMDHENMFWYRQDPGLGLRLIYFSYDVKMKEKGDIPEGYSVSREKKERFSLILESASTNQTSMYLCASSFGQGYTGELFFGEGSRLTVL.

About this clone itself: At one boundary the junction diverges from the germline segment, which might be a read error. V gene TRBV7-7 combines with J gene TRBJ2-3; 13 bases fit TRBD2. CDR1 and CDR2 (germline): SSHAT, FNYEAQ (reference sequence). The CDR3 runs 16 residues. The CDR3 region has the DNA TGTGCTAGCAGCCCGACTAGCGGGGGGAGCACAGATACGCAGTATTTT. Its protein is CASSPTSGGSTDTQYF.

The CDR3 spells CASSETGNTGELFF. The CDR3 bases are TGTGCCAGCAGTGAGACAGGGAACACCGGGGAGCTGTTTTTT. The chain carries TRBV25-1 and TRBJ2-2, with D perhaps matching TRBD1 (6 bases). The length of the CDR3 is 14 residues. The V gene lost 3 bases and the J gene lost 1 base, with 6 bases spanning the gap. Germline-derived CDR1 and CDR2 are MGHDK and SYGVNS.

The V and J genes are TRBV29-1 and TRBJ1-2; 7 nucleotides match TRBD1. Germline loops: CDR1 SQVTM, CDR2 ANQGSEA. V was pared by 4 bases and J by 1 base, with 6 bases of the junction left unmatched. The CDR3 totals 14 residues. CDR3 residues: CSVVPGGGNYGYTF. The CDR3 bases are TGCAGCGTTGTCCCAGGGGGTGGTAACTATGGCTACACCTTC.

The rearrangement links TRBV19 to TRBJ1-1; possible D gene TRBD1, 5 bases. The germline V and J ends were trimmed by 6 bases and 1 base, with 21 bases remaining between them. From germline, CDR1 is LNHDA and CDR2 SQIVND (reference sequence). There are 17 residues in the CDR3. DNA of the CDR3: TGTGCCAGTAGCCGGGGGAGGGAGGGTCTTCGGAACACTGAAGCTTTCTTT. Its translation: CASSRGREGLRNTEAFF.

V is TRBV27 and J is TRBJ1-5; D is ambiguous. Germline loops: CDR1 MNHEY, CDR2 SMNVEV (reference sequence). V was pared by 4 bases and J by 6 bases, with 10 bases between. The CDR3 covers 13 residues. The CDR3 loop reads CASSWSGLQPQHF. In DNA, the CDR3 is TGTGCCAGCAGTTGGTCAGGACTTCAGCCCCAGCATTTT.

V and J are TRBV7-8 and TRBJ2-4; maybe TRBD1 (5 bases). Germline CDR1 and CDR2: SGHVS and FQNEAQ. Trimming stripped 0 bases from V and 2 bases from J, with 17 bases between. The length of the CDR3 is 18 residues. CDR3: CASSLAPGNTISKNIQYF. DNA for the CDR3: TGTGCCAGCAGCTTAGCGCCAGGGAACACGATCTCCAAAAACATTCAGTACTTC.

The chain links TRBV2 to TRBJ2-7; 9 bases agree with TRBD2. After removal of 6 bases from V and 1 base from J, the junction contained 7 bases not matched to a gene. The CDR3 totals 15 residues. CDR1 and CDR2 from the germline V gene are SNHLY and FYNNEI. The CDR3 nucleotides read TGTGCCAGCAGCCTAAGCGGGGGGACTTCCTACGAGCAGTACGTC. It specifies CASSLSGGTSYEQYV.